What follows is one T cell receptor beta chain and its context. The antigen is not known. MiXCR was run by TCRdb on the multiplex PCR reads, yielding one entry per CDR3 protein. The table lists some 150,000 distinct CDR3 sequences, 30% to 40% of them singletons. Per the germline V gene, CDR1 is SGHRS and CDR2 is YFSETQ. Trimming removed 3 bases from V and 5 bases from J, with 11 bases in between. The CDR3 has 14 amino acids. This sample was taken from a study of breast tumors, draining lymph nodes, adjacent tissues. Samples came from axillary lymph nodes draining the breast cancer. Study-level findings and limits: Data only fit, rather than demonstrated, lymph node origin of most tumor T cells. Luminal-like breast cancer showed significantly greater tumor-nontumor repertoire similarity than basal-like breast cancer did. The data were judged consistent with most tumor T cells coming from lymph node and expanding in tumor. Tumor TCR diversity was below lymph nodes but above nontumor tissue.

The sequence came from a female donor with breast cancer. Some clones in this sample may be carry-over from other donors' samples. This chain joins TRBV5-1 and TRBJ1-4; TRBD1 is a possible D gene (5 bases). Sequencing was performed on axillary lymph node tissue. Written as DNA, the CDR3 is TGCGCCAGCAGCTGGGGGACGGGGAATGAAAAACTGTTTTTT. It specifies CASSWGTGNEKLFF. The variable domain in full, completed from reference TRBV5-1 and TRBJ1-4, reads KAGVTQTPRYLIKTRGQQVTLSCSPISGHRSVSWYQQTPGQGLQFLFEYFSETQRNKGNFPGRFSGRQFSNSRSEMNVSTLELGDSALYLCASSWGTGNEKLFFGSGTQLSVL.